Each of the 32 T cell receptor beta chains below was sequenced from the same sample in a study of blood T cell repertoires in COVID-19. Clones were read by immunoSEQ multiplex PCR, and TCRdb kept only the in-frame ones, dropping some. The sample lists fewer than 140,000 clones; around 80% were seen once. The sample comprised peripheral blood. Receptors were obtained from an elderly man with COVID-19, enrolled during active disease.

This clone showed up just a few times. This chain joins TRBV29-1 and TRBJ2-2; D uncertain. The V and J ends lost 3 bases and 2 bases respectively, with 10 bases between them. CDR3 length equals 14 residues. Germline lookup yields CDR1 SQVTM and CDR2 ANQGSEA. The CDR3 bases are TGCAGCGTTGAGTTCCAGTATAACACCGGGGAGCTGTTTTTT. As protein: CSVEFQYNTGELFF.

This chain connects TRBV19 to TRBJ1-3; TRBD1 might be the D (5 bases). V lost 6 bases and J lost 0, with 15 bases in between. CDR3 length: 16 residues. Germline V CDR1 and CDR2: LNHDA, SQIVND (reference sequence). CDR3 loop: CASSSQTVPSGNTIYF. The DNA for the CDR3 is TGTGCCAGTAGCTCCCAGACAGTCCCCTCTGGAAACACCATATATTTT. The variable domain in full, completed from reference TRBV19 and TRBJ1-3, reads DGGITQSPKYLFRKEGQNVTLSCEQNLNHDAMYWYRQDPGQGLRLIYYSQIVNDFQKGDIAEGYSVSREKKESFPLTVTSAQKNPTAFYLCASSSQTVPSGNTIYFGEGSWLTVV.

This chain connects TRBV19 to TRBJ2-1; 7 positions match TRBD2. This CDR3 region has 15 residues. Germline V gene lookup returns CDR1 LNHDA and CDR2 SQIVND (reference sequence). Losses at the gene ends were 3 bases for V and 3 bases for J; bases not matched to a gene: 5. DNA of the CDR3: TGTGCCAGTAGTATTAAAGGACTAGTCTACAATGAGCAGTTCTTC. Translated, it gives CASSIKGLVYNEQFF.

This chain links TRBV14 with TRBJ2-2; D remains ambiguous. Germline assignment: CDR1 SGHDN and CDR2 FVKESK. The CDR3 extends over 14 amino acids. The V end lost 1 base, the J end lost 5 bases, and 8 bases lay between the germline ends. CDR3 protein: CASSQVWATGELFF. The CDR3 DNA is TGTGCCAGCAGCCAAGTGTGGGCTACCGGGGAGCTGTTTTTT.

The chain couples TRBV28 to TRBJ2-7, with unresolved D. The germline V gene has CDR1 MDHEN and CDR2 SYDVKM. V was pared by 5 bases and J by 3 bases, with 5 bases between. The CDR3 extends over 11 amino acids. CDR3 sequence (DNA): TGTGCCAGCAGTCTAAACTACGAGCAGTACTTC. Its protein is CASSLNYEQYF.

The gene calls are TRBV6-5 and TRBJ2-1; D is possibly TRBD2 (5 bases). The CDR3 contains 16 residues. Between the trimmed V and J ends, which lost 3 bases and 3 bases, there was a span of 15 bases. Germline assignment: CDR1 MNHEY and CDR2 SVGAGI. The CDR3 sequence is CASSYFSPGDYNEQFF. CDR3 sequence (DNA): TGTGCCAGCAGTTATTTTAGCCCCGGGGACTACAATGAGCAGTTCTTC.

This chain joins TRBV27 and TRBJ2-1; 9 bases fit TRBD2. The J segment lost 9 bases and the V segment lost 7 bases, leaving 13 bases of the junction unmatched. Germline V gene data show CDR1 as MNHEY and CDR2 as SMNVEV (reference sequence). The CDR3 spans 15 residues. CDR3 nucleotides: TGTGCCAGCAAAAATCCGCGGGAGGGCCAAATTGAGCAGTTCTTC. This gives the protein CASKNPREGQIEQFF.

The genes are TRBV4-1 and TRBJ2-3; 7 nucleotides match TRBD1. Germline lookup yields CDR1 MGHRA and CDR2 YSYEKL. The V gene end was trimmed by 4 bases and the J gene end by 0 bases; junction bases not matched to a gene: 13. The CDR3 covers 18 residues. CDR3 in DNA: TGCGCCAGCAGCCTACGGGACAGATCTATCCACAGCACAGATACGCAGTATTTT. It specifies CASSLRDRSIHSTDTQYF.

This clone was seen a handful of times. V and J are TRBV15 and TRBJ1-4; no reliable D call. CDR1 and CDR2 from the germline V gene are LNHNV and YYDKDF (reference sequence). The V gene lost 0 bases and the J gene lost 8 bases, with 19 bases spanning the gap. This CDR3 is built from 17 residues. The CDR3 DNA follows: TGTGCCACCAGCAGAGATAGCTCGGCCCGTGAAGAAGAAAAACTGTTTTTT. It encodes CATSRDSSAREEEKLFF.

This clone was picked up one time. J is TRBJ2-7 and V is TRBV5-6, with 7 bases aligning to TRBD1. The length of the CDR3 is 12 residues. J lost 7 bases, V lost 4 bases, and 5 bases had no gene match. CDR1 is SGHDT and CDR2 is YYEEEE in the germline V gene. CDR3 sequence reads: CASSRTGQEQYF. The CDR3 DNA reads TGTGCCAGCAGCCGGACGGGACAGGAGCAGTACTTC.

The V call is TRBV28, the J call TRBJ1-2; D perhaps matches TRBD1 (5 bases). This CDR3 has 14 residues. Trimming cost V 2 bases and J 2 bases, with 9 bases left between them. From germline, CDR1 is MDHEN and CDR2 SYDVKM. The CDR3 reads CASSLVQENYGYTF. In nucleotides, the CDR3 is TGTGCCAGCAGTTTAGTACAGGAGAACTATGGCTACACCTTC.

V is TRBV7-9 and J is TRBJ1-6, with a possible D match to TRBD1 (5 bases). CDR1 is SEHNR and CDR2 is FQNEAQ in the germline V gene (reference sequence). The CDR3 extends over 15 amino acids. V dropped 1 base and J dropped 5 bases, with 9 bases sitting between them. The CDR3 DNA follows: TGTGCCAGCAGCTTAGAGGCAGGGCATAATTCACCCCTCCACTTT. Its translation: CASSLEAGHNSPLHF.

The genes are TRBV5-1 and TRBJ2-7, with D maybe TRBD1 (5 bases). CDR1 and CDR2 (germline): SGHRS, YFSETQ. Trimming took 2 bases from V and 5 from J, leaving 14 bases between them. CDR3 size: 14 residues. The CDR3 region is CASSFRGPGDEQYF. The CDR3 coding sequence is TGCGCCAGCAGCTTTAGGGGTCCGGGCGACGAGCAGTACTTC. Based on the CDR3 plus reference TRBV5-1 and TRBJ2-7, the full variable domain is KAGVTQTPRYLIKTRGQQVTLSCSPISGHRSVSWYQQTPGQGLQFLFEYFSETQRNKGNFPGRFSGRQFSNSRSEMNVSTLELGDSALYLCASSFRGPGDEQYFGPGTRLTVT.

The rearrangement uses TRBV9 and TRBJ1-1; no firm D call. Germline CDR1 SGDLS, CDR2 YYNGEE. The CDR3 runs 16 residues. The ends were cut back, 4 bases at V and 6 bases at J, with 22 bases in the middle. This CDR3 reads CASSPPGGRGDAEAFF. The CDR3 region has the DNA TGTGCCAGCAGCCCACCCGGCGGCCGGGGTGACGCTGAAGCTTTCTTT.

This chain's CDR3 is CASRRSYGSARTDTQYF. The CDR3 nucleotides read TGTGCCAGTAGGAGGTCCTATGGGAGCGCTCGCACAGATACGCAGTATTTT. The rearrangement links TRBV19 to TRBJ2-3; D is possibly TRBD2 (5 bases). Germline assignment: CDR1 LNHDA and CDR2 SQIVND (reference sequence). V shed 6 bases and J shed 1 base, with 20 bases lying between them. The CDR3 extends over 17 amino acids.

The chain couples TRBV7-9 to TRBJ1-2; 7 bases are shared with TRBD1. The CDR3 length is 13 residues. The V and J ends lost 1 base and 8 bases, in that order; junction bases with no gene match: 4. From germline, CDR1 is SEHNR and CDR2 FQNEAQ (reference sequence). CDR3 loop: CASSLEGGRGYTF. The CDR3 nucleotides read TGTGCCAGCAGCTTAGAAGGGGGCCGAGGCTACACCTTC.

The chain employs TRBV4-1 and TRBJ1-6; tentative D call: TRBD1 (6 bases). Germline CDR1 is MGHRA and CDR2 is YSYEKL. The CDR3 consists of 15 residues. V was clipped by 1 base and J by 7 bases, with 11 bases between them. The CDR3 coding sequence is TGCGCCAGCAGCCAAGGACTACAGGGAAATTCACCCCTCCACTTT. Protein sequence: CASSQGLQGNSPLHF.

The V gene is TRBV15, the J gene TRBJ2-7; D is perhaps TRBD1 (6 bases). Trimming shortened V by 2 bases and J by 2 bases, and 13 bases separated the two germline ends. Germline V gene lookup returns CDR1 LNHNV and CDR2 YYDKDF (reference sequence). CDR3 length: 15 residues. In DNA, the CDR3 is TGTGCCACCAGCAGAAACTTGGGGGCCCCCTACGAGCAGTACTTC. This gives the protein CATSRNLGAPYEQYF.

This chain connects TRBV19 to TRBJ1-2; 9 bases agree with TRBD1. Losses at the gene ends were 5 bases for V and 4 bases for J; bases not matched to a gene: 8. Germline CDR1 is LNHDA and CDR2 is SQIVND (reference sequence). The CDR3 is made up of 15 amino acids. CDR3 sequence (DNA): TGTGCCAGTAGTCTATCGACAGGGGGAGGCTATGGCTACACCTTC. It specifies CASSLSTGGGYGYTF.

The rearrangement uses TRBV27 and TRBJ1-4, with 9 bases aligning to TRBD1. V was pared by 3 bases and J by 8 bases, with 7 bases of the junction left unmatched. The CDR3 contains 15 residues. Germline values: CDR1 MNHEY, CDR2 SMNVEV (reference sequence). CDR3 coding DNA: TGTGCCAGCAGTTTTACGGACAGGGGTGGGGAAAAACTGTTTTTT. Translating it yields CASSFTDRGGEKLFF. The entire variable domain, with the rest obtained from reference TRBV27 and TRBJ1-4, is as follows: EAQVTQNPRYLITVTGKKLTVTCSQNMNHEYMSWYRQDPGLGLRQIYYSMNVEVTDKGDVPEGYKVSRKEKRNFPLILESPSPNQTSLYFCASSFTDRGGEKLFFGSGTQLSVL.

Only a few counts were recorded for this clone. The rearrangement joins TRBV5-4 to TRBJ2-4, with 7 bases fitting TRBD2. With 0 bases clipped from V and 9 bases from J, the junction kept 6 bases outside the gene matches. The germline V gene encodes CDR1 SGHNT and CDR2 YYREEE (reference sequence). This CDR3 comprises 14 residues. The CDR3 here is CASSLGQGRGIQYF. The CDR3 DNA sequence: TGTGCCAGCAGCTTGGGGCAAGGGAGGGGCATTCAGTACTTC.

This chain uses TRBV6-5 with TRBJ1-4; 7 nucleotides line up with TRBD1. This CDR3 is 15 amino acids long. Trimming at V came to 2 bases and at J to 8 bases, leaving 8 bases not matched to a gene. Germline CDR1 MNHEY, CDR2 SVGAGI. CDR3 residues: CASSYRDRVGEKLFF. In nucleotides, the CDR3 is TGTGCCAGCAGTTACCGAGACAGGGTCGGGGAAAAACTGTTTTTT.

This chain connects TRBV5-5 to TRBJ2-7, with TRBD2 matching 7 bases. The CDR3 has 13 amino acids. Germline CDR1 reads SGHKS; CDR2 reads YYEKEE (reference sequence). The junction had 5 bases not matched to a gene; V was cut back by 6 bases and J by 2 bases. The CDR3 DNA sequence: TGTGCCAGCACCGAAAGCGGGACCTACGAGCAGTACTTC. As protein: CASTESGTYEQYF.

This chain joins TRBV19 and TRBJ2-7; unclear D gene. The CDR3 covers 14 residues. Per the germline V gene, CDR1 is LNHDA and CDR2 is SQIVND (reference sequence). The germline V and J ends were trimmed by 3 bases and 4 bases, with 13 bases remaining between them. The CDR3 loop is CASSIYSSGYEQYF. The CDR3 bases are TGTGCCAGTAGTATCTATAGTTCGGGTTACGAGCAGTACTTC.

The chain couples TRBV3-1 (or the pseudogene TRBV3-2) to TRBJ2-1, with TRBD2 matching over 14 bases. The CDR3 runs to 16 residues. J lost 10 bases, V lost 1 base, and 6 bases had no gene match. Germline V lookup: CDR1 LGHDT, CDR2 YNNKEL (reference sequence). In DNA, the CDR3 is TGTGCCAGCAGCCAAGGGGGGACTAGCGGGAGTCGAGAGCAGTTCTTC. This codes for CASSQGGTSGSREQFF.

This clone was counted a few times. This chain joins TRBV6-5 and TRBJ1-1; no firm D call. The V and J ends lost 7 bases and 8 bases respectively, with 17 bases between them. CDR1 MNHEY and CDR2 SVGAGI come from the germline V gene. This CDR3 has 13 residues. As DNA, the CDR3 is TGTGCCAGCAAGTCCGCCAGTGTCAAAGAAGCTTTCTTT. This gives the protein CASKSASVKEAFF.

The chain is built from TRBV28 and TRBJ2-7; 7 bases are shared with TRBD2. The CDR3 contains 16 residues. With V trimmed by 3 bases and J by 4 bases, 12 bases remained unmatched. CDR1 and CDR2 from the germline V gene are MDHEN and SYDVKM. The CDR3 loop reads CASSFNAGAANYEQYF. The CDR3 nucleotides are TGTGCCAGCAGTTTCAACGCGGGAGCCGCTAATTACGAGCAGTACTTC.

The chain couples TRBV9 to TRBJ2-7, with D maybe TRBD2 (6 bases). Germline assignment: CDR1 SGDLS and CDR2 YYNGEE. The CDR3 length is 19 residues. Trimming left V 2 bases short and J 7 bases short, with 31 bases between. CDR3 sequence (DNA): TGTGCCAGCAGCGTGAGGGATGGATGGGGCAGGGAGGCATGGTGTGAGCAGTACTTC. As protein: CASSVRDGWGREAWCEQYF. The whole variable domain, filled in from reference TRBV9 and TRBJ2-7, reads DSGVTQTPKHLITATGQRVTLRCSPRSGDLSVYWYQQSLDQGLQFLIQYYNGEERAKGNILERFSAQQFPDLHSELNLSSLELGDSALYFCASSVRDGWGREAWCEQYFGPGTRLTVT.

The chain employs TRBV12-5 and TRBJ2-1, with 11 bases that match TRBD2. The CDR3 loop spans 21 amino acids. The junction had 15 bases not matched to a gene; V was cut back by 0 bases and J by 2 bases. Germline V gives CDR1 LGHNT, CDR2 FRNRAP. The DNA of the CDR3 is TGTGCTAGTGGTTTGGTACCAAGGTGGAGTAGCGGGAGGGAGACCTACAATGAGCAGTTCTTC. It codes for CASGLVPRWSSGRETYNEQFF.

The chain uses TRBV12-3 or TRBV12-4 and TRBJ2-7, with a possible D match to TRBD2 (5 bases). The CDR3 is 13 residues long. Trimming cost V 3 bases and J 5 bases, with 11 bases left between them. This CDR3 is CASSLHGENEQYF. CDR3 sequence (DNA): TGTGCCAGCAGTTTGCACGGGGAAAACGAGCAGTACTTC.

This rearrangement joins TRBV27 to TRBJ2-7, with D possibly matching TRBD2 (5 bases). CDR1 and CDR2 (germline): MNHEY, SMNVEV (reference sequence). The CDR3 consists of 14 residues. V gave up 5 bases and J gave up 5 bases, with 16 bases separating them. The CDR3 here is CASSTRDSVHEQYF. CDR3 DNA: TGTGCCAGCAGTACTAGGGATAGTGTCCACGAGCAGTACTTC.

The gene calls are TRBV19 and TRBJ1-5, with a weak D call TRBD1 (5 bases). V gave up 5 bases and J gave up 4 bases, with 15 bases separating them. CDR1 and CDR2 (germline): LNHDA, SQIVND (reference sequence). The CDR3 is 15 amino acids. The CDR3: CASSLWSGGNQPQHF. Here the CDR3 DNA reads TGTGCCAGTAGTCTCTGGTCCGGGGGGAATCAGCCCCAGCATTTT.